This T cell receptor (beta chain) was sequenced for a study of cytomegalovirus exposure and HLA in healthy donors. The study, taken as a whole, reports: TCR beta V segments were, for the most part, productive about 87% or about 30% of the time in an earlier analysis.

On this clone itself: The antigen remains unidentified.

Germline V gene sequence: CDR1 SGHTA, CDR2 FQGNSA. This CDR3 contains 16 residues. V lost 5 bases to trimming and J lost 1 base; unmatched junction nucleotides: 9. Vbeta (60) and Jbeta (13) primers were used in the PCR. Sequenced by immunoSEQ multiplex PCR; TCRdb stores in-frame clones only, minus some. The repertoire includes over 150,000 clones, roughly two thirds of them detected once, and around 2.8% sits in the top ten. The sequence derives from a woman aged 40 to 50 in good health and CMV-seropositive. The V call is TRBV7-2, the J call TRBJ2-3, with 7 bases lining up with TRBD2. Sequenced: PBMCs. The CDR3 spells CASSRSGLAGTDTQYF. In DNA, the CDR3 is TGTGCCAGCAGCCGTAGCGGCCTAGCGGGCACAGATACGCAGTATTTT.